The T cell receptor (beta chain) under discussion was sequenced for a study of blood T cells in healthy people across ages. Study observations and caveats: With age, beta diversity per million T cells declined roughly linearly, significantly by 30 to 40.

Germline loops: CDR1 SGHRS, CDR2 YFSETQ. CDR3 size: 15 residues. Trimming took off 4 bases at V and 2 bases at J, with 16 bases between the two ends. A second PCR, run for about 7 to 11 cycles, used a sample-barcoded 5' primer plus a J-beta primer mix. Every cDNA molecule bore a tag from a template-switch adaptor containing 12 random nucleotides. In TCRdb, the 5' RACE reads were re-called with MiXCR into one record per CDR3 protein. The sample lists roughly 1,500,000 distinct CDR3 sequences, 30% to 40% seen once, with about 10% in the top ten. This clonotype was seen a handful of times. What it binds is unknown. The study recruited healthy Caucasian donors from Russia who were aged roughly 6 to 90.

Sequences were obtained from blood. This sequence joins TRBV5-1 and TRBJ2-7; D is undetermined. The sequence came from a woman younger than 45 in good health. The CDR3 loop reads CASSISGTGPYEQYF. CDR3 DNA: TGCGCCAGCAGCATATCAGGAACGGGTCCCTACGAGCAGTACTTC.